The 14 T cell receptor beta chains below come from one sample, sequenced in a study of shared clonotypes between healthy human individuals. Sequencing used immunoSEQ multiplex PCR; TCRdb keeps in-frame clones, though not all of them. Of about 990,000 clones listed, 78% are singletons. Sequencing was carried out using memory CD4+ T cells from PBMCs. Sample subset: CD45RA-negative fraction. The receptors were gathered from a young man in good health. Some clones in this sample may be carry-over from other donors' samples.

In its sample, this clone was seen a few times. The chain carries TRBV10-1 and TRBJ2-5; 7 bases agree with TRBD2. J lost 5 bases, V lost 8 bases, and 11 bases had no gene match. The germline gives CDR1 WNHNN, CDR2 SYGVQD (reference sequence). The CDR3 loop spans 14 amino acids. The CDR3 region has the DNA TGCGCCAGCGCTGAAGGAGGGAGGGGTGAGACCCAGTACTTC. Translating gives CASAEGGRGETQYF.

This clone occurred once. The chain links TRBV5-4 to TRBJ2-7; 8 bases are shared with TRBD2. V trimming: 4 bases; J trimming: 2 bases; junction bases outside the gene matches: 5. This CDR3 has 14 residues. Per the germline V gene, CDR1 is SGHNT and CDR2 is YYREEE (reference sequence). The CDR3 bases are TGTGCCAGCAGCCAGGATAGCGGGGCCTACGAGCAGTACTTC. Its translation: CASSQDSGAYEQYF. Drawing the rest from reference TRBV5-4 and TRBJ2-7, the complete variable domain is ETGVTQSPTHLIKTRGQQVTLRCSSQSGHNTVSWYQQALGQGPQFIFQYYREEENGRGNFPPRFSGLQFPNYSSELNVNALELDDSALYLCASSQDSGAYEQYFGPGTRLTVT.

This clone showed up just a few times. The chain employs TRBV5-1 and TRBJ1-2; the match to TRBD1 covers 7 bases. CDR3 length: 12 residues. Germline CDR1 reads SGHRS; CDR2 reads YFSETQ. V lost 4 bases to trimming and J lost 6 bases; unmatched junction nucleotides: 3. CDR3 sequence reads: CASSGQEDGYTF. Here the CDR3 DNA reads TGCGCCAGCAGCGGACAGGAAGATGGCTACACCTTC.

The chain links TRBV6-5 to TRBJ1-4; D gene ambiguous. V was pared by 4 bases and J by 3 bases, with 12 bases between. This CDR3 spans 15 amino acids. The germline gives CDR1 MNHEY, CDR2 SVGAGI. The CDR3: CASSSAGWANEKLFF. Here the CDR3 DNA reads TGTGCCAGCAGTTCGGCGGGGTGGGCTAATGAAAAACTGTTTTTT.

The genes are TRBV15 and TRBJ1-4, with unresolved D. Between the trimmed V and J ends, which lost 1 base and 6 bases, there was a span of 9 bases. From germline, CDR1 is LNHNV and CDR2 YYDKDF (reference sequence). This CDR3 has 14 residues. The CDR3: CATSRGEVDEKLFF. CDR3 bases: TGTGCCACCAGCAGAGGGGAGGTTGATGAAAAACTGTTTTTT.

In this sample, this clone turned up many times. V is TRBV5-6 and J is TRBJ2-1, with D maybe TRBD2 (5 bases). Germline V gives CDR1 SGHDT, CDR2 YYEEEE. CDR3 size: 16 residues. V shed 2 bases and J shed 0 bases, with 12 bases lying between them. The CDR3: CASSFLSGDSYNEQFF. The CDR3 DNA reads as TGTGCCAGCAGCTTTTTGTCCGGGGACTCCTACAATGAGCAGTTCTTC.

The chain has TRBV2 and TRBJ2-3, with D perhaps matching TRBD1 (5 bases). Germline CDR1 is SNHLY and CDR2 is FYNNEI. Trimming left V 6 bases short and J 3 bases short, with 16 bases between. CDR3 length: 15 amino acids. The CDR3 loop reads CASRGQLGRTDTQYF. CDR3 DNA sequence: TGTGCCAGCAGGGGGCAGTTAGGTAGGACAGATACGCAGTATTTT.

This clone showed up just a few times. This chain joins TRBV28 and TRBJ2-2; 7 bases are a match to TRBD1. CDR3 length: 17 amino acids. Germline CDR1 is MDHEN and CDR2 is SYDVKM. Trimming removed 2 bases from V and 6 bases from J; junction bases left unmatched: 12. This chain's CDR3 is CASSLVPPLQGSGELFF. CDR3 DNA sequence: TGTGCCAGCAGTTTAGTGCCCCCCTTACAGGGGTCCGGGGAGCTGTTTTTT.

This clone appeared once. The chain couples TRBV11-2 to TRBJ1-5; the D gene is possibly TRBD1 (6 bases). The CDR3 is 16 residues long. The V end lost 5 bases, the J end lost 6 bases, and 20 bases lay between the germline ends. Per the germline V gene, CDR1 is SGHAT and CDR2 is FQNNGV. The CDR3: CASSQASGGKGQPQHF. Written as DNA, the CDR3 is TGTGCCAGCAGCCAAGCTTCGGGGGGCAAGGGTCAGCCCCAGCATTTT.

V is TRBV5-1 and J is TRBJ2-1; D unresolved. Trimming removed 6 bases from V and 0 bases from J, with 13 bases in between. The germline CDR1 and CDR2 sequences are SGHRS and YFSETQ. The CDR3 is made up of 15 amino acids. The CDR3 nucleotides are TGCGCCAGCATCCCTGGACCTAGCTCCTACAATGAGCAGTTCTTC. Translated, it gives CASIPGPSSYNEQFF. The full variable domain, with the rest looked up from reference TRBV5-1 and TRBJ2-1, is KAGVTQTPRYLIKTRGQQVTLSCSPISGHRSVSWYQQTPGQGLQFLFEYFSETQRNKGNFPGRFSGRQFSNSRSEMNVSTLELGDSALYLCASIPGPSSYNEQFFGPGTRLTVL.

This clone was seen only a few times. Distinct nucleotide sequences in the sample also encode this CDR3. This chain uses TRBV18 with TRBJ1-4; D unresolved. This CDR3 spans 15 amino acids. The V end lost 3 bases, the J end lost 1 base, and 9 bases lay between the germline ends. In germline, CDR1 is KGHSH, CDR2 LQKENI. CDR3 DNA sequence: TGTGCCAGCTCACCGGCTGGAGGAACTAATGAAAAACTGTTTTTT. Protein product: CASSPAGGTNEKLFF.

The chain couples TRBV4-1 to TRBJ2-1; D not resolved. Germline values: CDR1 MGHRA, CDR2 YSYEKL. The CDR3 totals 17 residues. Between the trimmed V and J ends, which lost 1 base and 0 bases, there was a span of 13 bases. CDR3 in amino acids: CASSQGWAGFSYNEQFF. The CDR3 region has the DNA TGCGCCAGCAGCCAAGGCTGGGCCGGGTTCTCCTACAATGAGCAGTTCTTC.

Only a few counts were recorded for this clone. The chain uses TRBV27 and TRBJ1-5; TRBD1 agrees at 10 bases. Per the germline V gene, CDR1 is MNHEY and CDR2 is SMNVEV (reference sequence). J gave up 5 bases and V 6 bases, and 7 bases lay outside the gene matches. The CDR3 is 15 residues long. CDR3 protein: CASSLGTGADQPQHF. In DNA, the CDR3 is TGTGCCAGCAGCCTGGGGACAGGGGCTGATCAGCCCCAGCATTTT.

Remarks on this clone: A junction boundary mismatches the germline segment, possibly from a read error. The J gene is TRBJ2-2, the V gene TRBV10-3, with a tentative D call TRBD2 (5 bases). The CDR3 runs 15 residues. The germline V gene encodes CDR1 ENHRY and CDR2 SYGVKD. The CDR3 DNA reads TGTGCCAGCAGTTACCCGGGATCGAGCACCGGGGAGCTGTTTTTT. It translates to CASSYPGSSTGELFF.